Listed here is a single TCR beta chain. This specimen belongs to a study of lymphopenia after photon versus proton radiotherapy. Only in-frame clones appear in the TCRdb table, and some are missing; sequencing was by immunoSEQ multiplex PCR. The repertoire holds approximately 53,000 clones, roughly 90% seen once, with more than 15% in the top ten. Germline CDR1 and CDR2: KGHSH and LQKENI. CDR3 length: 18 amino acids. V gave up 6 bases and J gave up 0 bases, with 18 bases separating them. The sample here was peripheral blood, taken from a patient treated with photon-based radiotherapy. The chain recombines TRBV18 with TRBJ2-6; D could derive from TRBD1 or TRBD2 (5 bases each). This sequence originates from a woman in her thirties or forties with cholangiocarcinoma. The DNA of the CDR3 is TGTGCCAGCTCTCGTGGGGACGGTGGGATCTCTGGGGCCAACGTCCTGACTTTC. It specifies CASSRGDGGISGANVLTF.